The following is a TCR beta chain sequence with its context. This CDR3 comprises 16 residues. Germline V lookup: CDR1 MNHEY, CDR2 SMNVEV (reference sequence). V was clipped by 5 bases and J by 9 bases; unmatched bases: 9. These data come from a study of technical replicates of blood from several donors. Assay used: immunoSEQ multiplex PCR; TCRdb lists only in-frame clones, some missing. The table records nearly 70,000 clones, approximately 90% of them present only once. This receptor was taken from a human donor in good health. The source material was T cells isolated from PBMCs. The gene calls are TRBV27 and TRBJ2-1; 14 nucleotides align to TRBD2. The CDR3 is CASSPAWTSGRSEQFF. The CDR3 DNA sequence: TGTGCCAGCAGTCCAGCCTGGACTAGCGGGAGGAGTGAGCAGTTCTTC.